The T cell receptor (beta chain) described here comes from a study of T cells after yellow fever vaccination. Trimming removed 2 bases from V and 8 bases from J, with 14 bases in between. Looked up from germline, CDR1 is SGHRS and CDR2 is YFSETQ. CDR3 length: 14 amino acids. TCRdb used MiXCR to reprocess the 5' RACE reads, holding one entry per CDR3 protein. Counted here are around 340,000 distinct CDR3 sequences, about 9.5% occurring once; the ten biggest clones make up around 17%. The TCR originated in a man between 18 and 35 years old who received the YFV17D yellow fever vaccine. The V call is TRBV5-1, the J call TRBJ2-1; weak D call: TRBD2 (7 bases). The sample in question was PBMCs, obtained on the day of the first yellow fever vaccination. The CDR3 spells CASSFGGPGDEQFF. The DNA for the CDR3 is TGCGCCAGCAGCTTCGGGGGGCCGGGCGATGAGCAGTTCTTC.